Included here is one TCR beta chain sequence, with context. These data come from a study of blood T cell repertoires in COVID-19. Sequencing used immunoSEQ multiplex PCR; TCRdb keeps in-frame clones, though not all of them. In the table there are about 60,000 clones, 85% to 90% of which are singletons. CDR1 is SGHNT, CDR2 YYREEE, per germline (reference sequence). This CDR3 region has 14 residues. Deletions cut 0 bases from V and 2 bases from J, with 5 bases between. This clonotype was sampled from a human donor with active COVID-19. The donor label of this sample is uncertain. The chain links TRBV5-4 to TRBJ1-4; D unclear. The sequenced sample consisted of peripheral blood. CDR3: CASSLGLTNEKLFF. The CDR3, as DNA: TGTGCCAGCAGCTTGGGACTCACTAATGAAAAACTGTTTTTT.